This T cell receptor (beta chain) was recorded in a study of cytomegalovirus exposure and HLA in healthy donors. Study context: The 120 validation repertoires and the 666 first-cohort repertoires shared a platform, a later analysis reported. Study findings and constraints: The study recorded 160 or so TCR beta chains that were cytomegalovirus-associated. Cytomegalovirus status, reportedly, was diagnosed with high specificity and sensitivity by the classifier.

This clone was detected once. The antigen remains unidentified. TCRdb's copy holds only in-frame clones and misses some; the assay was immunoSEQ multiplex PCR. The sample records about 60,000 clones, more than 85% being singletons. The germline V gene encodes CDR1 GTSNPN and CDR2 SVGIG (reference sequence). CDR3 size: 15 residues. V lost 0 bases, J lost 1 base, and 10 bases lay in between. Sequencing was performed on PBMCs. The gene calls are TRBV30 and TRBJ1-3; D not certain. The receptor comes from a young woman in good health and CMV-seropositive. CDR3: CAWSVSSLSGNTIYF. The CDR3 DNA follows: TGTGCCTGGAGTGTTTCGAGTCTTTCTGGAAACACCATATATTTT.